A selection of T cell receptor beta chains follows, all from one sample in a study of OX40 agonist ivuxolimab in advanced cancers. Assay used: immunoSEQ multiplex PCR; TCRdb lists only in-frame clones, some missing. The sample gives 50,000 to 70,000 clones, 85% to 95% of which show up once; almost 0.45% is in the top ten. This sample comprised CD4+ or CD8+ T cells sorted from blood, obtained in a trial of the OX40 agonist ivuxolimab. These receptors all come from an adult with an advanced solid tumor such as melanoma, head and neck, liver or kidney cancer. Each CDR3 is given with its conserved first and last residue. Fields, in order: V gene, clone size, J gene, D gene, CDR3 protein, CDR3 DNA. D genes are given only for firm matches. For some rows the clone size is stated as once, few or many, or as a class when expanded; others skip it.

v_gene: TRBV30
abundance: NA
j_gene: TRBJ2-1
d_gene: TRBD2
CDR3aa: CAWSLAGGPFNEQFF
CDR3nt: TGTGCCTGGAGCTTAGCGGGAGGGCCATTCAATGAGCAGTTCTTC

v_gene: TRBV30
abundance: NA
j_gene: TRBJ2-7
d_gene: NA
CDR3aa: CAWSVSYEQYF
CDR3nt: TGTGCCTGGAGTGTATCGTACGAGCAGTACTTC

v_gene: TRBV7-9
abundance: NA
j_gene: TRBJ2-1
d_gene: TRBD1
CDR3aa: CASSSRQGAGNEQFF
CDR3nt: TGTGCCAGCAGCTCGAGACAGGGGGCTGGCAATGAGCAGTTCTTC

v_gene: TRBV6-6
abundance: NA
j_gene: TRBJ2-1
d_gene: TRBD2
CDR3aa: CASSYRTSGNNEQFF
CDR3nt: TGTGCCAGCAGTTACCGGACTAGCGGAAACAATGAGCAGTTCTTC

v_gene: TRBV11-2
abundance: NA
j_gene: TRBJ2-7
d_gene: TRBD2
CDR3aa: CASSLCLAGKTRPYEQYF
CDR3nt: TGTGCCAGCAGCCTATGCCTAGCGGGTAAAACCAGGCCCTACGAGCAGTACTTC

v_gene: TRBV29-1
abundance: NA
j_gene: TRBJ2-7
d_gene: NA
CDR3aa: CSVEVPQIGHYSYEQYF
CDR3nt: TGCAGCGTTGAAGTTCCTCAGATCGGTCATTATTCCTACGAGCAGTACTTC

v_gene: TRBV30
abundance: NA
j_gene: TRBJ1-2
d_gene: TRBD1
CDR3aa: CAWNTGGADGYTF
CDR3nt: TGTGCCTGGAATACAGGGGGCGCAGATGGCTACACCTTC

v_gene: TRBV5-1
abundance: NA
j_gene: TRBJ2-5
d_gene: NA
CDR3aa: CASSLMVGGTQYF
CDR3nt: TGCGCCAGCAGCTTGATGGTGGGGGGGACCCAGTACTTC

v_gene: TRBV9
abundance: NA
j_gene: TRBJ2-5
d_gene: TRBD2
CDR3aa: CASSVGSSGSGQETQYF
CDR3nt: TGTGCCAGCAGCGTAGGGTCCAGCGGGAGTGGGCAAGAGACCCAGTACTTC

v_gene: TRBV9
abundance: few
j_gene: TRBJ2-5
d_gene: NA
CDR3aa: CASSVEGTAGTQYF
CDR3nt: TGTGCCAGCAGCGTAGAGGGGACAGCGGGGACCCAGTACTTC

v_gene: TRBV19
abundance: NA
j_gene: TRBJ2-6
d_gene: TRBD1
CDR3aa: CASSTGQGISGANVLTF
CDR3nt: TGTGCCAGTAGTACGGGACAGGGGATCTCTGGGGCCAACGTCCTGACTTTC

v_gene: TRBV27
abundance: NA
j_gene: TRBJ1-4
d_gene: NA
CDR3aa: CASSKQALFEKLFF
CDR3nt: TGTGCCAGCAGTAAACAGGCACTGTTTGAAAAACTGTTTTTT

v_gene: TRBV6-5
abundance: NA
j_gene: TRBJ2-2
d_gene: TRBD2
CDR3aa: CASSYSASGRSGELFF
CDR3nt: TGTGCCAGCAGTTACTCAGCTAGCGGGAGATCCGGGGAGCTGTTTTTT

v_gene: TRBV30
abundance: NA
j_gene: TRBJ1-1
d_gene: NA
CDR3aa: CAWSLRGNTEAFF
CDR3nt: TGTGCCTGGAGTTTGCGGGGGAACACTGAAGCTTTCTTT

v_gene: TRBV9
abundance: NA
j_gene: TRBJ2-2
d_gene: NA
CDR3aa: CASSVLSGGSGELFF
CDR3nt: TGTGCCAGCAGCGTACTCTCAGGGGGGTCCGGGGAGCTGTTTTTT

v_gene: TRBV7-8
abundance: NA
j_gene: TRBJ1-1
d_gene: TRBD1
CDR3aa: CASSTQGMNTEAFF
CDR3nt: TGTGCCAGCAGCACACAGGGGATGAACACTGAAGCTTTCTTT

v_gene: TRBV28
abundance: NA
j_gene: TRBJ1-2
d_gene: NA
CDR3aa: CASSPTGNYGYTF
CDR3nt: TGTGCCAGCAGCCCTACAGGAAACTATGGCTACACCTTC

v_gene: TRBV18
abundance: NA
j_gene: TRBJ1-5
d_gene: NA
CDR3aa: CASSPGSQGINQPQHF
CDR3nt: TGTGCCAGCTCACCGGGTTCCCAGGGTATCAATCAGCCCCAGCATTTT

v_gene: TRBV9
abundance: NA
j_gene: TRBJ2-3
d_gene: NA
CDR3aa: CASSVVMGVPTDTQYF
CDR3nt: TGTGCCAGCAGCGTGGTTATGGGTGTCCCCACAGATACGCAGTATTTT

v_gene: TRBV11-3
abundance: NA
j_gene: TRBJ1-1
d_gene: NA
CDR3aa: CASSLGGTANTEAFF
CDR3nt: TGTGCCAGCAGCTTAGGTGGGACGGCGAACACTGAAGCTTTCTTT

v_gene: TRBV2
abundance: NA
j_gene: TRBJ1-2
d_gene: NA
CDR3aa: CASSVRQEIGYTF
CDR3nt: TGTGCCAGCAGTGTCAGGCAGGAAATTGGCTACACCTTC

v_gene: TRBV6-6
abundance: NA
j_gene: TRBJ2-7
d_gene: NA
CDR3aa: CASSYRGPNEAYEQYF
CDR3nt: TGTGCCAGCAGTTACCGCGGTCCTAATGAGGCCTACGAGCAGTACTTC

v_gene: TRBV6-5
abundance: NA
j_gene: TRBJ2-7
d_gene: TRBD1
CDR3aa: CASTDRGPPYEQYF
CDR3nt: TGTGCCAGCACCGACAGGGGTCCTCCCTACGAGCAGTACTTC

v_gene: TRBV18
abundance: once
j_gene: TRBJ1-1
d_gene: TRBD1
CDR3aa: CASSLHQGAGTEAFF
CDR3nt: TGTGCCAGCTCACTACATCAGGGGGCCGGCACTGAAGCTTTCTTT

v_gene: TRBV6-4
abundance: NA
j_gene: TRBJ1-5
d_gene: TRBD1
CDR3aa: CASSGQGGQPQHF
CDR3nt: TGTGCCAGCAGTGGCCAGGGGGGACAGCCCCAGCATTTT

v_gene: TRBV19
abundance: NA
j_gene: TRBJ2-7
d_gene: TRBD1
CDR3aa: CATRQGFEQYF
CDR3nt: TGTGCCACAAGACAGGGATTTGAGCAGTACTTC

v_gene: TRBV5-4
abundance: NA
j_gene: TRBJ2-7
d_gene: TRBD2
CDR3aa: CASSLGGTSGRYEQYF
CDR3nt: TGTGCCAGCAGCTTGGGAGGGACTAGCGGGAGATACGAGCAGTACTTC

v_gene: TRBV5-3
abundance: NA
j_gene: TRBJ2-1
d_gene: TRBD2
CDR3aa: CARSPEAGVVNEQFF
CDR3nt: TGTGCCAGAAGCCCGGAAGCGGGAGTAGTTAATGAGCAGTTCTTC

v_gene: TRBV7-9
abundance: NA
j_gene: TRBJ1-2
d_gene: NA
CDR3aa: CASSSVARSYGYTF
CDR3nt: TGTGCCAGCAGCTCGGTGGCCAGATCCTATGGCTACACCTTC

v_gene: TRBV5-4
abundance: NA
j_gene: TRBJ2-3
d_gene: NA
CDR3aa: CASSLGGSSTDTQYF
CDR3nt: TGTGCCAGCAGCTTGGGCGGATCTAGCACAGATACGCAGTATTTT

v_gene: TRBV11-3
abundance: NA
j_gene: TRBJ1-2
d_gene: TRBD1
CDR3aa: CASSKQGIHTF
CDR3nt: TGTGCCAGCAGCAAACAGGGGATCCACACCTTC

v_gene: TRBV2
abundance: NA
j_gene: TRBJ2-3
d_gene: NA
CDR3aa: CASSEGRVTDTQYF
CDR3nt: TGTGCCAGCAGTGAGGGTAGGGTTACAGATACGCAGTATTTT

v_gene: TRBV28
abundance: NA
j_gene: TRBJ2-3
d_gene: TRBD2
CDR3aa: CASSSSGISTDTQYF
CDR3nt: TGTGCCAGCAGCTCTAGCGGGATTAGCACAGATACGCAGTATTTT

v_gene: TRBV7-8
abundance: NA
j_gene: TRBJ2-3
d_gene: TRBD2
CDR3aa: CASSLGVAGVDTQYF
CDR3nt: TGTGCCAGCAGCTTAGGGGTAGCGGGAGTGGATACGCAGTATTTT

v_gene: TRBV23-1
abundance: NA
j_gene: TRBJ2-1
d_gene: TRBD2
CDR3aa: CASSQFRTSNEQFF
CDR3nt: TGCGCCAGCAGTCAATTTCGGACTAGCAATGAGCAGTTCTTC

v_gene: TRBV19
abundance: NA
j_gene: TRBJ2-7
d_gene: NA
CDR3aa: CASNRDTPNTDYEQYF
CDR3nt: TGTGCCAGTAACCGGGACACACCGAATACAGACTACGAGCAGTACTTC

v_gene: TRBV2
abundance: NA
j_gene: TRBJ2-1
d_gene: NA
CDR3aa: CASSRDLPDNEQFF
CDR3nt: TGTGCCAGCAGCAGGGACCTACCTGACAATGAGCAGTTCTTC

v_gene: TRBV10-3
abundance: NA
j_gene: TRBJ2-6
d_gene: TRBD1
CDR3aa: CAISWGQGASGANVLTF
CDR3nt: TGTGCCATCAGTTGGGGACAGGGGGCAAGTGGGGCCAACGTCCTGACTTTC

v_gene: TRBV30
abundance: NA
j_gene: TRBJ1-5
d_gene: NA
CDR3aa: CAWSVGPGGQPQHF
CDR3nt: TGTGCCTGGAGTGTAGGACCCGGGGGTCAGCCCCAGCATTTT

v_gene: TRBV6-6
abundance: NA
j_gene: TRBJ1-1
d_gene: NA
CDR3aa: CASKGTTPEAFF
CDR3nt: TGTGCCAGCAAAGGTACTACCCCTGAAGCTTTCTTT

v_gene: TRBV30
abundance: NA
j_gene: TRBJ2-5
d_gene: TRBD2
CDR3aa: CAWSVPGLAGGRETQYF
CDR3nt: TGTGCCTGGAGTGTACCAGGGCTAGCGGGAGGGCGGGAGACCCAGTACTTC

v_gene: TRBV18
abundance: NA
j_gene: TRBJ2-7
d_gene: NA
CDR3aa: CASSPQRLEGRDEQYF
CDR3nt: TGTGCCAGCTCACCCCAACGACTAGAGGGTCGGGACGAGCAGTACTTC

v_gene: TRBV6-1
abundance: NA
j_gene: TRBJ1-2
d_gene: TRBD1
CDR3aa: CASRGQNLYGYTF
CDR3nt: TGTGCCAGCAGGGGACAGAATCTCTATGGCTACACCTTC

v_gene: TRBV7-9
abundance: NA
j_gene: TRBJ2-1
d_gene: NA
CDR3aa: CASPGGISSYNEQFF
CDR3nt: TGTGCCAGCCCTGGGGGGATTTCCTCCTACAATGAGCAGTTCTTC

v_gene: TRBV18
abundance: NA
j_gene: TRBJ2-6
d_gene: NA
CDR3aa: CASSPYSLVSGANVLTF
CDR3nt: TGTGCCAGCTCACCATACAGTTTGGTATCTGGGGCCAACGTCCTGACTTTC

v_gene: TRBV10-1
abundance: few
j_gene: TRBJ2-7
d_gene: TRBD1
CDR3aa: CASSKRQGSEQYF
CDR3nt: TGCGCCAGCAGCAAAAGACAGGGTTCCGAGCAGTACTTC

v_gene: TRBV5-4
abundance: NA
j_gene: TRBJ1-1
d_gene: TRBD1
CDR3aa: CATTWGQGRMNTEAFF
CDR3nt: TGTGCCACCACCTGGGGACAGGGACGTATGAACACTGAAGCTTTCTTT

v_gene: TRBV7-6
abundance: NA
j_gene: TRBJ2-3
d_gene: NA
CDR3aa: CASSLGASTDTQYF
CDR3nt: TGTGCCAGCAGCTTAGGAGCTAGCACAGATACGCAGTATTTT

v_gene: TRBV7-8
abundance: NA
j_gene: TRBJ1-2
d_gene: TRBD1
CDR3aa: CASSLDRQGMVYGYTF
CDR3nt: TGTGCCAGCAGCTTAGATCGACAGGGGATGGTCTATGGCTACACCTTC

v_gene: TRBV19
abundance: NA
j_gene: TRBJ2-1
d_gene: TRBD2
CDR3aa: CASRLAGGYNEQFF
CDR3nt: TGTGCCAGTCGACTAGCGGGAGGATACAATGAGCAGTTCTTC

v_gene: TRBV29-1
abundance: NA
j_gene: TRBJ2-7
d_gene: NA
CDR3aa: CSVMGGGYEQYF
CDR3nt: TGCAGCGTGATGGGGGGAGGCTACGAGCAGTACTTC

v_gene: TRBV19
abundance: few
j_gene: TRBJ2-4
d_gene: NA
CDR3aa: CASRGTSNIQYF
CDR3nt: TGTGCCAGTAGGGGGACCTCAAACATTCAGTACTTC

v_gene: TRBV9
abundance: NA
j_gene: TRBJ2-3
d_gene: NA
CDR3aa: CASSVFTTQGATQYF
CDR3nt: TGTGCCAGCAGCGTATTTACCACACAGGGTGCTACGCAGTATTTT

v_gene: TRBV5-8
abundance: NA
j_gene: TRBJ2-5
d_gene: NA
CDR3aa: CASSSQKLGAPFQETQYF
CDR3nt: TGTGCCAGCAGCTCGCAAAAACTGGGTGCACCGTTCCAAGAGACCCAGTACTTC

v_gene: TRBV19
abundance: few
j_gene: TRBJ1-5
d_gene: NA
CDR3aa: CASSIRGTAQPQHF
CDR3nt: TGTGCCAGTAGTATCCGGGGGACGGCTCAGCCCCAGCATTTT

v_gene: TRBV2
abundance: NA
j_gene: TRBJ1-5
d_gene: NA
CDR3aa: CASSGAGHSNQPQHF
CDR3nt: TGTGCCAGCAGTGGGGCAGGCCATAGCAATCAGCCCCAGCATTTT